This T cell receptor beta chain was captured by sequencing in a study of T cell responses to AZD1222 COVID-19 vaccine. Measured with immunoSEQ multiplex PCR; TCRdb has only the in-frame clones, and not every one. The sample records some 150,000 clones, 90% being singletons. Germline loops: CDR1 SEHNR, CDR2 FQNEAQ (reference sequence). The CDR3 sequence is 12 residues long. The germline V and J ends were trimmed by 5 bases and 4 bases, with 8 bases remaining between them. The sequencing here drew on peripheral blood, taken on day 0 of AZD1222 vaccination. This TCR derives from an adult in good health. The chain combines TRBV7-9 with TRBJ1-2; D may be TRBD1 (5 bases). As DNA, the CDR3 is TGTGCCAGCAGCCTCGACAGCTATGGCTACACCTTC. It is translated as CASSLDSYGYTF.